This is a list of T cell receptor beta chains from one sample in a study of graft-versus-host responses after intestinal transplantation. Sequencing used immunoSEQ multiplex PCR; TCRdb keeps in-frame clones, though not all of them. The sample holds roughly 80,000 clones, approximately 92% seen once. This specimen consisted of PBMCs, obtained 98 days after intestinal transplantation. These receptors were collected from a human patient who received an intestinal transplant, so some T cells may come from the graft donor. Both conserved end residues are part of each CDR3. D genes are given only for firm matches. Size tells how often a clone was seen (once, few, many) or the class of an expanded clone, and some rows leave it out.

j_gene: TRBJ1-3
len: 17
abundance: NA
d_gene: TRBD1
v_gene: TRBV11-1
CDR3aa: CASSLTGTGASGNTIYF
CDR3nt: TGTGCCAGCAGCCTTACCGGGACAGGGGCCTCTGGAAACACCATATATTTT

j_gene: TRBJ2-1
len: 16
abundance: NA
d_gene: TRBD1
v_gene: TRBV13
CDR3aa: CASSHGQGDTYNEQFF
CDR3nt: TGTGCCAGCAGCCACGGACAGGGCGATACATACAATGAGCAGTTCTTC

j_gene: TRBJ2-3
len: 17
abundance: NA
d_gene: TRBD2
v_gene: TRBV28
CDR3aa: CASSLIRMGLAGDTQYF
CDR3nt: TGTGCCAGCAGTTTAATCCGGATGGGACTAGCGGGAGATACGCAGTATTTT

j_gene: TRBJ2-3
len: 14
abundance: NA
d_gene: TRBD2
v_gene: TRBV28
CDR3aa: CASSFGSGTDTQYF
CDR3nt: TGTGCCAGCAGTTTCGGTAGCGGGACCGATACGCAGTATTTT

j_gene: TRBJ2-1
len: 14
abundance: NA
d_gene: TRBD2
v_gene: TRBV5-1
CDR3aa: CASSLEGLAAEQFF
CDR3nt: TGCGCCAGCAGCTTAGAGGGACTAGCAGCCGAGCAGTTCTTC

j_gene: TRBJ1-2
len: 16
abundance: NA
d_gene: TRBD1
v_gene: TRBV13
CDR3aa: CASSRTGVLVSSGYTF
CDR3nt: TGTGCCAGCAGCCGGACAGGTGTTTTGGTATCATCTGGCTACACCTTC

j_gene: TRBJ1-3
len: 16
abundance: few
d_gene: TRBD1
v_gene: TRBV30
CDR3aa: CAWRARPGGSGNTIYF
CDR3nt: TGTGCCTGGAGGGCCAGACCAGGGGGCTCTGGAAACACCATATATTTT

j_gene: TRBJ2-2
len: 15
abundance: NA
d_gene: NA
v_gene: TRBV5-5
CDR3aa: CASSDGQRNTGELFF
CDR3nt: TGTGCCAGCAGCGACGGACAAAGGAACACCGGGGAGCTGTTTTTT

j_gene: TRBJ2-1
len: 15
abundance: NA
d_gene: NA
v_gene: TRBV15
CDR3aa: CATSPGVSGYNEQFF
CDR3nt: TGTGCCACCAGCCCGGGGGTGAGCGGATACAATGAGCAGTTCTTC

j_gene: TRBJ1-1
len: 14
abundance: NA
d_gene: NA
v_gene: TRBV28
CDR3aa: CASSPWEEATEAFF
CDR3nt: TGTGCCAGCAGCCCTTGGGAGGAGGCCACTGAAGCTTTCTTT

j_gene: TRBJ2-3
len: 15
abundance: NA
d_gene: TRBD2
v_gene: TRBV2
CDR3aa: CAIPASGAVKDTQYF
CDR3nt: TGTGCCATCCCTGCTAGCGGGGCGGTTAAAGATACGCAGTATTTT

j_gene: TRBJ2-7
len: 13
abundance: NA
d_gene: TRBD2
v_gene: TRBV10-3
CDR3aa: CAISETSGYEQYF
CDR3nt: TGTGCCATCAGTGAGACTAGCGGGTACGAGCAGTACTTC

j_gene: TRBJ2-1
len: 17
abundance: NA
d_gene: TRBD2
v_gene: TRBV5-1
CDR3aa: CASSYRGSGSPYNEQFF
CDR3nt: TGCGCCAGCAGCTACCGAGGGAGCGGGAGCCCCTACAATGAGCAGTTCTTC

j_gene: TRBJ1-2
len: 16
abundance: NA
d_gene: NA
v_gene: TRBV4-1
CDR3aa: CASSHPNREANYGYTF
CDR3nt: TGCGCCAGCAGCCACCCTAATCGCGAAGCTAACTATGGCTACACCTTC

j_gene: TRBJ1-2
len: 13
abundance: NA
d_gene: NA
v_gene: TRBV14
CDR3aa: CASSQDRNYGYTF
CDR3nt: TGTGCCAGCAGCCAAGATCGGAACTATGGCTACACCTTC

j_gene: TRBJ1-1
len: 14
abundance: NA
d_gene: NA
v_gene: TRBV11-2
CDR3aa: CASSPRETKTEAFF
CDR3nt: TGTGCCAGCAGCCCTCGGGAGACGAAGACTGAAGCTTTCTTT

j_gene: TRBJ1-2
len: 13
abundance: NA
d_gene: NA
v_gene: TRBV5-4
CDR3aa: CASSLGGGYGYTF
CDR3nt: TGTGCCAGCAGCTTGGGAGGGGGCTATGGCTACACCTTC

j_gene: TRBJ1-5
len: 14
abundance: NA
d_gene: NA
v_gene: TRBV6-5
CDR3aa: CASSETFSNQPQHF
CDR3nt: TGTGCCAGCAGTGAGACATTTAGCAATCAGCCCCAGCATTTT

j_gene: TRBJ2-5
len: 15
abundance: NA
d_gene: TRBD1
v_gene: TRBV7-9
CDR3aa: CASSYATGLGETQYF
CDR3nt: TGTGCCAGCAGCTACGCGACAGGGCTCGGGGAGACCCAGTACTTC

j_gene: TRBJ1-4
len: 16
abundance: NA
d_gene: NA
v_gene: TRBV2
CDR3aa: CASSEQPAATNEKLFF
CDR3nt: TGTGCCAGCAGCGAACAACCGGCCGCAACTAATGAAAAACTGTTTTTT

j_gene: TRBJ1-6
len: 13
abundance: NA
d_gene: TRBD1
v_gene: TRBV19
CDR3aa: CASSVTGVSPLHF
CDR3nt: TGTGCCAGTAGTGTGACAGGGGTATCACCCCTCCACTTT

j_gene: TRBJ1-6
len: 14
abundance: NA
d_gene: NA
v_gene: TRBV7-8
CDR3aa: CASSLIGQGSPLHF
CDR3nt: TGTGCCAGCAGCTTAATAGGGCAGGGCTCACCCCTCCACTTT

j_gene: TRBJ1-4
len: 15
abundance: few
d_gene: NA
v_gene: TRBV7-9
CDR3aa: CASSLRGGPGEKLFF
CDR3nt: TGTGCCAGCAGCTTACGGGGTGGACCAGGAGAAAAACTGTTTTTT

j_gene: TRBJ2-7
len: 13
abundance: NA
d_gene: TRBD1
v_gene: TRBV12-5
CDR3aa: CASGLGQGYEQYF
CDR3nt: TGTGCTAGTGGTTTGGGACAGGGTTACGAGCAGTACTTC

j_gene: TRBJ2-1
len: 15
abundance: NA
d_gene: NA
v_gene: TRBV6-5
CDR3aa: CASSYSPGTANEQFF
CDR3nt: TGTGCCAGCAGTTACTCTCCCGGGACCGCCAATGAGCAGTTCTTC

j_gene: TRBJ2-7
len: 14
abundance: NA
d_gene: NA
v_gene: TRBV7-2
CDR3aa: CASSLVGSSYEQYF
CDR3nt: TGTGCCAGCAGCTTAGTCGGTAGCTCCTACGAGCAGTACTTC

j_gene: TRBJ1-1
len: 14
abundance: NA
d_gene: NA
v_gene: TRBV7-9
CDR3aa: CASSLDEVGTEAFF
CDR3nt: TGTGCCAGCAGCTTAGATGAGGTAGGAACTGAAGCTTTCTTT

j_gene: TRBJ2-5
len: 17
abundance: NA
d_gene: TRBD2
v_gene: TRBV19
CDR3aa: CASSSRTRAGARETQYF
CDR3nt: TGTGCCAGTTCCTCCCGAACACGAGCGGGGGCCAGAGAGACCCAGTACTTC

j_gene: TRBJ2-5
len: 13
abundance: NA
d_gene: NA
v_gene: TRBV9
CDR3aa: CASSVGGGETQYF
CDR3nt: TGTGCCAGCAGCGTAGGGGGCGGAGAGACCCAGTACTTC

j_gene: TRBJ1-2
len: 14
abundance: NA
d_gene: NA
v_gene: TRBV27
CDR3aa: CASSLFGTALGYTF
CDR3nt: TGTGCCAGCAGTTTATTTGGGACTGCCTTAGGCTACACCTTC

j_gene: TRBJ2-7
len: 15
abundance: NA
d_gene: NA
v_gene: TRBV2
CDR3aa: CASSEEETDPYEQYF
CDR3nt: TGTGCCAGCAGTGAAGAAGAGACAGACCCCTACGAGCAGTACTTC

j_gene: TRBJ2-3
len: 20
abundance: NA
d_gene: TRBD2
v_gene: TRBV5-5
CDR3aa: CASSLESTTSGRYSTDTQYF
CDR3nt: TGTGCCAGCAGCTTGGAGTCCACGACTAGCGGGAGGTACAGCACAGATACGCAGTATTTT

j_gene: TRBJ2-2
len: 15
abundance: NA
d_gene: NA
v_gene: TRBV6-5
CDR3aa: CASSTPGTRSGELFF
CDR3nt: TGTGCCAGCAGTACCCCGGGGACAAGAAGTGGGGAGCTGTTTTTT

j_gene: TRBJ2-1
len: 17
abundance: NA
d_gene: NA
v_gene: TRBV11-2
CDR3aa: CASSLGSWGGNLNEQFF
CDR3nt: TGTGCCAGCAGCTTGGGGTCATGGGGCGGGAACCTCAATGAGCAGTTCTTC

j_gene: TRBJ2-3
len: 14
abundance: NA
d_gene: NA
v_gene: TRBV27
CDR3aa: CASSSGGGTDTQYF
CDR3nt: TGTGCCAGCAGTTCAGGGGGAGGGACAGATACGCAGTATTTT

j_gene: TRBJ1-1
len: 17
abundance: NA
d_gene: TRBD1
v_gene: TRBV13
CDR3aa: CASSFIPTGLANTEAFF
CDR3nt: TGTGCCAGCAGCTTCATTCCGACAGGGCTGGCGAACACTGAAGCTTTCTTT

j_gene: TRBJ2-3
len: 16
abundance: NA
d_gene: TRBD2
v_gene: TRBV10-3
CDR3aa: CAISESALARSDTQYF
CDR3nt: TGTGCCATCAGTGAGTCCGCACTAGCGAGGTCAGATACGCAGTATTTT

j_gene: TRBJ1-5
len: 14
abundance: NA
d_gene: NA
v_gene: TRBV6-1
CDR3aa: CASGGMDSNQPQHF
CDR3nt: TGTGCCAGCGGGGGTATGGATAGCAATCAGCCCCAGCATTTT

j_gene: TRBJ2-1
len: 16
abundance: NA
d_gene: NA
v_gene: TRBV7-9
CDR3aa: CASSPTRASSYNEQFF
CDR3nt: TGTGCCAGCAGCCCAACCCGGGCCAGCTCCTACAATGAGCAGTTCTTC

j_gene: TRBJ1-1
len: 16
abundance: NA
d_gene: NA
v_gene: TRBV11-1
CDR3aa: CASSFSGDGLNTEAFF
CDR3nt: TGTGCCAGCAGCTTCTCGGGGGACGGGTTGAACACTGAAGCTTTCTTT

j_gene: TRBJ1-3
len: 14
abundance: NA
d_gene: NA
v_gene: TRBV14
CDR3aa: CASSQDISGNTIYF
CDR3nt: TGTGCCAGCAGCCAAGACATCTCTGGAAACACCATATATTTT

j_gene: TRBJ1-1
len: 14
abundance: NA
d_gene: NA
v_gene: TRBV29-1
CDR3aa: CSAAGWAADTEAFF
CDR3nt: TGCAGCGCTGCCGGTTGGGCCGCGGACACTGAAGCTTTCTTT

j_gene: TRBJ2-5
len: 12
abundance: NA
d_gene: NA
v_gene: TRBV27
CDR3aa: CASSFQGGTQYF
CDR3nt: TGTGCCAGCAGCTTTCAGGGGGGGACCCAGTACTTC

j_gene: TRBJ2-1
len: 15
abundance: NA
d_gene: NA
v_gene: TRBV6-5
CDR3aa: CASSYRESSYNEQFF
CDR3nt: TGTGCCAGCAGTTACAGGGAAAGCTCCTACAATGAGCAGTTCTTC

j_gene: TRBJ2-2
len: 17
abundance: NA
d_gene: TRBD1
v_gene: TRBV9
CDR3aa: CASSPSHRGQNTGELFF
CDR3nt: TGTGCCAGCAGCCCAAGTCACAGGGGGCAAAACACCGGGGAGCTGTTTTTT